The 25 T cell receptor beta chains presented below share a single source sample, sequenced in a study of early T cells in non-severe SARS-CoV-2 infection. In TCRdb, the 5' RACE reads were re-called with MiXCR into one record per CDR3 protein. This sample yields 50,000 to 75,000 distinct CDR3 sequences, of which roughly 8.2% are seen a single time; around 15% belongs to the top ten. Sequencing was performed on whole blood, taken at baseline. The receptor source for this set is an adult who was a healthcare worker with PCR-confirmed SARS-CoV-2 infection or an uninfected control (not recorded which).

This clonotype was found a few times. The chain couples TRBV30 to TRBJ2-7, with 8 bases fitting TRBD1. Germline V gene sequence: CDR1 GTSNPN, CDR2 SVGIG (reference sequence). The CDR3 covers 16 residues. Unmatched junction bases numbered 12, after V lost 0 bases and J lost 5 bases. The CDR3 bases are TGTGCCTGGAGTGTACTCAGGACAGGGCGGGTGCACGAGCAGTACTTC. It specifies CAWSVLRTGRVHEQYF.

The chain joins TRBV15 to TRBJ2-5; D call uncertain. CDR3 length: 13 residues. The V end lost 4 bases, the J end lost 2 bases, and 8 bases lay between the germline ends. Germline loops: CDR1 LNHNV, CDR2 YYDKDF (reference sequence). The CDR3 coding sequence is TGTGCCACCAGCAAATGGGAACAAGAGACCCAGTACTTC. As protein: CATSKWEQETQYF.

This clonotype was seen more than once but under ten times. This chain connects TRBV4-1 to TRBJ1-6, with 7 bases aligning to TRBD1. The CDR3 is 17 residues long. Germline CDR1 is MGHRA and CDR2 is YSYEKL. J gave up 0 bases and V 3 bases, and 5 bases lay outside the gene matches. The DNA for the CDR3 is TGCGCCAGCAGCCAGCAGACAGGGAGCTCCTATAATTCACCCCTCCACTTT. It specifies CASSQQTGSSYNSPLHF.

The rearrangement joins TRBV5-4 to TRBJ1-1; TRBD1 might be the D (6 bases). Germline V gene lookup returns CDR1 SGHNT and CDR2 YYREEE (reference sequence). The V end lost 3 bases, the J end lost 7 bases, and 7 bases lay between the germline ends. The CDR3 spans 11 residues. Here the CDR3 DNA reads TGTGCCAGCAGCTCGGACAGTGAAGCTTTCTTT. Amino acid sequence: CASSSDSEAFF.

The chain has TRBV11-2 and TRBJ1-5; D is unclear. Trimming left V 5 bases short and J 7 bases short, with 12 bases between. The CDR3 has 13 amino acids. Germline V lookup: CDR1 SGHAT, CDR2 FQNNGV. The CDR3 spells CASSPTFRQPQHF. The DNA of the CDR3 is TGTGCCAGCAGCCCCACCTTCCGGCAGCCCCAGCATTTT.

This clonotype was detected a few times. This chain connects TRBV29-1 to TRBJ1-4; TRBD1 might be the D (6 bases). V shed 6 bases and J shed 3 bases, with 11 bases lying between them. Germline lookup yields CDR1 SQVTM and CDR2 ANQGSEA. The CDR3 has 13 residues. The CDR3 protein is CSVGQAANEKLFF. The CDR3 DNA reads as TGCAGCGTGGGACAAGCGGCTAATGAAAAACTGTTTTTT.

This clonotype was seen at least ten times. The CDR3 protein is CASSYEPRTGNTGELFF. DNA for the CDR3: TGTGCCAGTAGTTACGAACCACGTACAGGGAACACCGGGGAGCTGTTTTTT. The chain couples TRBV19 to TRBJ2-2, with a tentative D call TRBD1 (5 bases). Germline V CDR1 and CDR2: LNHDA, SQIVND (reference sequence). The CDR3 contains 17 residues. With 5 bases removed from V and 1 base from J, the gap between germline ends came to 17 bases.

This chain uses TRBV5-5 with TRBJ1-4; unclear D gene. The germline V gene encodes CDR1 SGHKS and CDR2 YYEKEE (reference sequence). The CDR3 is 14 amino acids. V shed 4 bases and J shed 7 bases, with 14 bases lying between them. The CDR3: CASSPAEGGEKLFF. The CDR3, as DNA: TGTGCCAGCAGCCCGGCCGAGGGCGGTGAAAAACTGTTTTTT.

This clonotype was seen a few times. The chain is built from TRBV19 and TRBJ1-2; D remains ambiguous. CDR3 size: 15 residues. Germline CDR1 LNHDA, CDR2 SQIVND (reference sequence). Trimming pared 5 bases from V and 8 bases from J, leaving 21 bases between. Here the CDR3 reads CASSARAVYREGYTF. CDR3 nucleotide sequence: TGTGCCAGTAGTGCCCGGGCCGTATACCGCGAGGGCTACACCTTC.

Only a few counts were recorded for this clonotype. This chain connects TRBV18 to TRBJ2-5; the match to TRBD2 covers 8 bases. CDR1 is KGHSH, CDR2 LQKENI, per germline. The CDR3 has 14 amino acids. V shed 10 bases and J 5 bases; nucleotides not matched to a gene: 12. The CDR3 loop reads CATRGAGVLETQYF. CDR3 in DNA: TGTGCCACCCGTGGAGCGGGAGTCCTCGAGACCCAGTACTTC.

This chain joins TRBV11-1 and TRBJ2-5; D is perhaps TRBD2 (5 bases). From germline, CDR1 is SGHAT and CDR2 FQDESV (reference sequence). The CDR3 extends over 17 amino acids. V was trimmed by 1 base and J by 4 bases, leaving 19 bases between them. The CDR3 sequence is CASSLEARSDGGETQYF. The DNA for the CDR3 is TGTGCCAGCAGCTTAGAGGCCCGGAGCGACGGAGGAGAGACCCAGTACTTC.

The chain combines TRBV5-5 with TRBJ2-7, with 9 bases lining up with TRBD2. In germline, CDR1 is SGHKS, CDR2 YYEKEE (reference sequence). V shed 3 bases and J 6 bases; nucleotides not matched to a gene: 7. The CDR3 is 14 amino acids. This CDR3 reads CASSSVAGVTEQYF. In DNA form, the CDR3 reads TGTGCCAGCAGCTCCGTAGCGGGAGTCACCGAGCAGTACTTC.

The chain combines TRBV27 with TRBJ2-7; 11 bases align to TRBD2. Per germline, CDR1 MNHEY and CDR2 SMNVEV (reference sequence). V lost 3 bases to trimming and J lost 5 bases; unmatched junction nucleotides: 3. The length of the CDR3 is 14 residues. Written as DNA, the CDR3 is TGTGCCAGCAGTTTGACTAGCGGGATTCACGAGCAGTACTTC. This codes for CASSLTSGIHEQYF.

This chain uses TRBV7-9 with TRBJ2-2; 9 nucleotides line up with TRBD2. The length of the CDR3 is 16 residues. Germline-derived CDR1 and CDR2 are SEHNR and FQNEAQ (reference sequence). V lost 6 bases and J lost 1; bases outside the gene matches: 6. CDR3 loop: CASRSGLAMNTGELFF. In nucleotides, the CDR3 is TGTGCCAGCAGGTCCGGACTAGCGATGAACACCGGGGAGCTGTTTTTT.

This clonotype was observed a handful of times. The chain employs TRBV15 and TRBJ2-5; 8 nucleotides align to TRBD1. The V segment lost 4 bases and the J segment 4 bases; nucleotides outside the gene matches: 17. CDR1 and CDR2 from the germline V gene are LNHNV and YYDKDF (reference sequence). The CDR3 totals 18 residues. This CDR3 reads CATSIRIGMAGGGETQYF. CDR3 sequence (DNA): TGTGCCACCAGCATACGTATAGGCATGGCAGGGGGCGGAGAGACCCAGTACTTC. Complete variable domain (other parts from reference TRBV15 and TRBJ2-5): DAMVIQNPRYQVTQFGKPVTLSCSQTLNHNVMYWYQQKSSQAPKLLFHYYDKDFNNEADTPDNFQSRRPNTSFCFLDIRSPGLGDTAMYLCATSIRIGMAGGGETQYFGPGTRLLVL.

This clonotype ranks as medium-sized (0.01 to 0.1%). The CDR3: CASSHRGTSPTSDTQYF. In DNA form, the CDR3 reads TGTGCCAGCAGCCACCGTGGGACTAGTCCTACCTCGGATACGCAGTATTTT. V gene TRBV14 combines with J gene TRBJ2-3; 8 bases agree with TRBD2. Germline assignment: CDR1 SGHDN and CDR2 FVKESK. V was clipped by 3 bases and J by 6 bases; unmatched bases: 14. The CDR3 contains 17 residues.

This clonotype was recorded at least ten times. The chain employs TRBV9 and TRBJ2-5, with 7 bases fitting TRBD2. After removal of 4 bases from V and 4 bases from J, the junction contained 10 bases not matched to a gene. Per the germline V gene, CDR1 is SGDLS and CDR2 is YYNGEE. CDR3 length: 15 residues. The CDR3 sequence is CASSPTSNWRETQYF. For the CDR3, the DNA is TGTGCCAGCAGCCCGACTAGCAATTGGCGAGAGACCCAGTACTTC.

The V and J genes are TRBV5-4 and TRBJ2-7; TRBD2 agrees at 8 bases. CDR3 length equals 13 residues. Germline CDR1 is SGHNT and CDR2 is YYREEE (reference sequence). The trim removed 2 bases at V and 7 bases at J, leaving 5 bases unmatched. The CDR3 nucleotides are TGTGCCAGCAGCTTCGGACTAGCCGGGGAGCAGTACTTC. This translates into CASSFGLAGEQYF.

The CDR3 nucleotides read TGTGCCAGCAGCGGACTAGCGGGAGTTTTGGTTCAGTACTTC. Translating gives CASSGLAGVLVQYF. This rearrangement joins TRBV2 to TRBJ2-4; the match to TRBD2 covers 13 bases. There are 14 residues in the CDR3. Germline-derived CDR1 and CDR2 are SNHLY and FYNNEI. J was trimmed by 11 bases and V by 6 bases; bases with no gene match: 7.

This clonotype was recorded many times. This chain joins TRBV12-3 or TRBV12-4 and TRBJ2-3, with D tentatively TRBD1 or TRBD2 (5 bases each). This CDR3 has 12 amino acids. The germline V and J ends were trimmed by 3 bases and 4 bases, with 5 bases remaining between them. This CDR3 reads CASSLGADTQYF. In DNA, the CDR3 is TGTGCCAGCAGTTTGGGGGCAGATACGCAGTATTTT.

This clonotype was observed a few times. This chain uses TRBV7-3 with TRBJ2-1; 10 positions match TRBD1. From germline, CDR1 is SGHTA and CDR2 FQGTGA. V gave up 3 bases and J gave up 2 bases; unmatched junction bases: 1. The CDR3 contains 15 residues. The CDR3 region is CASSFGQGAYNEQFF. The CDR3 DNA reads TGTGCCAGCAGCTTCGGACAGGGGGCCTACAATGAGCAGTTCTTC.

In this sample, this clonotype turned up a few times. This chain links TRBV9 with TRBJ2-3, with D perhaps TRBD2 (6 bases). Germline V gene sequence: CDR1 SGDLS, CDR2 YYNGEE. V was shortened by 0 bases and J by 5 bases, with 16 bases between the two germline ends. The CDR3 runs to 16 residues. The CDR3 loop reads CASSVGAASVGDTQYF. In nucleotides, the CDR3 is TGTGCCAGCAGCGTAGGTGCGGCTAGCGTGGGAGATACGCAGTATTTT.

The chain is built from TRBV13 and TRBJ2-7; D is perhaps TRBD1 (6 bases). The CDR3 is made up of 14 amino acids. The V gene lost 2 bases and the J gene lost 5 bases, with 13 bases spanning the gap. The germline CDR1 and CDR2 sequences are PRHDT and FYEKMQ (reference sequence). CDR3 loop: CASSLTGWRNEQYF. CDR3 DNA: TGTGCCAGCAGCTTAACAGGGTGGAGAAACGAGCAGTACTTC. The variable domain in full, with the rest retrieved from reference TRBV13 and TRBJ2-7, is AAGVIQSPRHLIKEKRETATLKCYPIPRHDTVYWYQQGPGQDPQFLISFYEKMQSDKGSIPDRFSAQQFSDYHSELNMSSLELGDSALYFCASSLTGWRNEQYFGPGTRLTVT.

This clonotype is categorized as medium-sized. The rearrangement links TRBV7-3 to TRBJ2-1; D possibly corresponds to TRBD2 (6 bases). Germline CDR1 SGHTA, CDR2 FQGTGA. The CDR3 runs to 16 residues. The V gene lost 2 bases and the J gene lost 7 bases, with 18 bases spanning the gap. Here the CDR3 reads CASSLGYGTRQNEQFF. For the CDR3, the DNA is TGTGCCAGCAGCTTAGGTTATGGGACTCGACAAAATGAGCAGTTCTTC.

This clonotype appeared many times. V usage is TRBV4-2 and J usage is TRBJ1-6; the D is unclear. In germline, CDR1 is LGHNA, CDR2 YNFKEQ. Trimming stripped 3 bases from V and 0 bases from J, with 18 bases between. The CDR3 totals 19 residues. The CDR3 loop reads CASSQILISSSSYNSPLHF. DNA of the CDR3: TGTGCCAGCAGCCAGATTTTGATTTCGTCGAGCTCCTATAATTCACCCCTCCACTTT.